This T cell receptor (beta chain) derives from a study of blood T cell repertoires in COVID-19. Some clones are missing from TCRdb's copy, which holds only in-frame ones; the method was immunoSEQ multiplex PCR. Counted here are hundreds of thousands of clones, roughly 89% occurring once; the ten biggest clones make up around 7.8%. Seattle-derived patients entered the study during active infection and were followed longitudinally. This CDR3 has 15 residues. Germline assignment: CDR1 MGHRA and CDR2 YSYEKL. Trimming cost V 1 base and J 1 base, with 8 bases left between them. The clonotype originates from a woman aged 50 to 60 with COVID-19, enrolled during active disease. The specimen was peripheral blood. The chain recombines TRBV4-1 with TRBJ1-3; TRBD1 might be the D (5 bases). In DNA form, the CDR3 reads TGCGCCAGCAGCCAAGGGACATTTTCTGGAAACACCATATATTTT. This gives the protein CASSQGTFSGNTIYF.